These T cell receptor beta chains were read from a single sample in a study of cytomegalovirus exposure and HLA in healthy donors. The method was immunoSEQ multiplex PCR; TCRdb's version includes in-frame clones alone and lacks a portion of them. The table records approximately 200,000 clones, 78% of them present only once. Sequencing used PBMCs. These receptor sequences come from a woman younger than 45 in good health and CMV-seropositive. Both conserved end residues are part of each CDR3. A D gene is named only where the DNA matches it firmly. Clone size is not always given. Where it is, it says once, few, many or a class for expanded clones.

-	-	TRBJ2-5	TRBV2	TGTGCCAGCAGTGGCTCGGAGGGCCAAGAGACCCAGTACTTC	CASSGSEGQETQYF
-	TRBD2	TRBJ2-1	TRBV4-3	TGCGCCAGCAGCCCCTGGTGGGGCGGGGGGGCCTCTAGCTCCTACAATGAGCAGTTCTTC	CASSPWWGGGASSSYNEQFF
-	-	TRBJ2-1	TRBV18	TGTGCCAGCTCACCATTACATACCTACAATGAGCAGTTCTTC	CASSPLHTYNEQFF
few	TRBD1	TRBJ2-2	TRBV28	TGTGCCAGCAGTTTGACAGGGGACACCGGGGAGCTGTTTTTT	CASSLTGDTGELFF
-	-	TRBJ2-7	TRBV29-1	TGCAGCGGGACAGCGGGACCCGCCTACGAGCAGTACTTC	CSGTAGPAYEQYF
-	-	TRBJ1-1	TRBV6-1	TGTGCCAGCAGCAGAGGGGAGGCAGTGAACACTGAAGCTTTCTTT	CASSRGEAVNTEAFF
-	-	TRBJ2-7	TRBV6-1	TGTGCCAGCAGCCCCAACAGGCACGAGCAGTACTTC	CASSPNRHEQYF
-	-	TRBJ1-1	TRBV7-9	TGTGCCAGCAGCTTATCCGGGGAATTTGAAGCTTTCTTT	CASSLSGEFEAFF
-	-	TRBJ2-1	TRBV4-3	TGCGCCAGCAGCCAAGATCCTGCGGGATACAATGAGCAGTTCTTC	CASSQDPAGYNEQFF
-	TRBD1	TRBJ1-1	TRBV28	TGTGCCAGCGGGCTTCAGGGGGCTAGGACTGAAGCTTTCTTT	CASGLQGARTEAFF
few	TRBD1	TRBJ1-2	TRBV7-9	TGTGCCAGCAGCTCCGACAGGGGGTATGGCTACACCTTC	CASSSDRGYGYTF
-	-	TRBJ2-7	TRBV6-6	TGTGCCAGCAGTGCAGCCAGGGTATTCTGCGAGCAGTACTTC	CASSAARVFCEQYF
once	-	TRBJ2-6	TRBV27	TGTGCCGCGGGGATTGGGGCCAACGTCCTGACTTTC	CAAGIGANVLTF
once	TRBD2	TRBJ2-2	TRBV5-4	TGTGCCAGCAGCTCGCTAGCGGGAGGTCCTACCGGGGAGCTGTTTTTT	CASSSLAGGPTGELFF
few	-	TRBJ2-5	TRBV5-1	TGCGCCAGCAGTATAGACTGGATCCAAGAGACCCAGTACTTC	CASSIDWIQETQYF
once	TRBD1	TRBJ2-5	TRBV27	TGTGCCAGCAGTCCCGGGACAGGGATGTACCAAGAGACCCAGTACTTC	CASSPGTGMYQETQYF
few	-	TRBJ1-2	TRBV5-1	TGCGCCAGCAGCTTGGGACAGTTCTATGGCTACACCTTC	CASSLGQFYGYTF
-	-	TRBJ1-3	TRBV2	TGTGCCAGCAGTGCACAGCTCCCTGGAAACACCATATATTTT	CASSAQLPGNTIYF
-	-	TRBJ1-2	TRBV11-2	TGTGCCAGCAGCCCAGCAGACAGGACCAACGGCTACACCTTC	CASSPADRTNGYTF
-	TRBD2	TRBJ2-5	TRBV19	TGTGCCAGTAGTACCCCCTGGGGACTAGGGGAGACCCAGTACTTC	CASSTPWGLGETQYF
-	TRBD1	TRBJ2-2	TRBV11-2	TGTGCCAGCAGCTTCAGGGGGCGAGGCACCGGGGAGCTGTTTTTT	CASSFRGRGTGELFF
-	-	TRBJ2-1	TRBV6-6	TGTGCCAGCAGTTACACCGGGACTCCCGAGCAGTTCTTC	CASSYTGTPEQFF
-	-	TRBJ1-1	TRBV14	TGTGCCAGCAGCCAAGTGAACCGGGACTTCACTGAAGCTTTCTTT	CASSQVNRDFTEAFF
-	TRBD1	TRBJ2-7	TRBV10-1	TGCGCCAGCAGTTACCGGGACAGGGGCCTTTACTACGAGCAGTACTTC	CASSYRDRGLYYEQYF
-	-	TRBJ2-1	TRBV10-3	-	CATGGGSTSGAGSRNEQFF
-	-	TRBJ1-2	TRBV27	TGTGCCAGCGGCAAGGGGACTAGATATGGCTACACCTTC	CASGKGTRYGYTF
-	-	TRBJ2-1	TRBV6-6	TGTGCCAGCAGTATACTAGGTGAGCAGTTCTTC	CASSILGEQFF
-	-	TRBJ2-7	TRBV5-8	TGTGCCAGCAGGGTCCGGGACTCCCCTTACGAGCAGTACTTC	CASRVRDSPYEQYF